This T cell receptor (beta chain) was sequenced during a study of T cells in Graves' hyperthyroidism and ophthalmopathy. The investigators amplified TCR beta CDR3 regions from RNA transcripts. When the TCR CDR3 underwent first-round RT-PCR, the HTBI primer set was used. TCRdb analysed the multiplex PCR reads with MiXCR anew, one entry per CDR3 protein. The sample holds approximately 500,000 distinct CDR3 sequences; more than 45% are singletons and the top ten take around 7.7%. J gave up 4 bases and V 6 bases, and 9 bases lay outside the gene matches. This CDR3 contains 15 residues. Germline V CDR1 and CDR2: DFQATT, SNEGSKA (reference sequence).

The J gene is TRBJ2-7, the V gene TRBV20-1, with TRBD2 matching 13 bases. The TCR sequence derives from a woman aged 18-29 years with Graves' hyperthyroidism. The specimen sequenced was peripheral blood or thyroid tissue (not recorded which). CDR3 sequence reads: CSASRRTSGSYEQYF. CDR3 DNA sequence: TGCAGTGCCAGCAGGAGGACTAGCGGGAGTTACGAGCAGTACTTC.